One sample yielded the 21 T cell receptor beta chains listed below, sequenced in a study of radiation and T cells in renal cell carcinoma. Time point in this sample: blood 2 weeks post-SBRT. Documented treatment: 15 Gy SBRT to primary tumor, nephrectomy 4 weeks later. Data came from immunoSEQ multiplex PCR; TCRdb stores just in-frame clones and leaves some out. Found here are 160,000 or so clones, roughly 87% of them singletons; the top ten hold roughly 13%. The source material was blood, sampled from a patient whose treatment included radiotherapy and nephrectomy. The receptors derive from a woman in her fifties or sixties with renal cell carcinoma.

This clone was seen only a few times. The chain links TRBV19 to TRBJ2-2; D might be TRBD1 (6 bases). Between the trimmed V and J ends, which lost 7 bases and 0 bases, there was a span of 12 bases. The CDR3 consists of 15 residues. Looked up from germline, CDR1 is LNHDA and CDR2 is SQIVND (reference sequence). The CDR3, as DNA: TGTGCCAGTACGCAGGGGCCCTCGAACACCGGGGAGCTGTTTTTT. It yields the protein CASTQGPSNTGELFF.

The chain carries TRBV14 and TRBJ2-5; 9 bases fit TRBD2. This CDR3 has 17 residues. J lost 0 bases, V lost 1 base, and 6 bases had no gene match. The V gene's germline CDR1 is SGHDN and CDR2 FVKESK. CDR3 region: CASSQGPAGGYQETQYF. The CDR3 DNA is TGTGCCAGCAGCCAAGGGCCAGCGGGGGGTTACCAAGAGACCCAGTACTTC. Combining the CDR3 with reference TRBV14 and TRBJ2-5 gives the whole variable domain EAGVTQFPSHSVIEKGQTVTLRCDPISGHDNLYWYRRVMGKEIKFLLHFVKESKQDESGMPNNRFLAERTGGTYSTLKVQPAELEDSGVYFCASSQGPAGGYQETQYFGPGTRLLVL.

This chain uses TRBV10-3 with TRBJ2-3; 15 nucleotides align to TRBD2. V lost 6 bases and J lost 0; bases outside the gene matches: 10. The germline V gene encodes CDR1 ENHRY and CDR2 SYGVKD. The CDR3 sequence is 19 residues long. The CDR3 bases are TGTGCCATCAGCCACGGACTAGCGGGGGGGGGTTCTAGCACAGATACGCAGTATTTT. Its protein product is CAISHGLAGGGSSTDTQYF.

V usage is TRBV4-1 and J usage is TRBJ2-2; TRBD2 agrees at 8 bases. The length of the CDR3 is 16 residues. Germline V gene lookup returns CDR1 MGHRA and CDR2 YSYEKL. V was pared by 0 bases and J by 7 bases, with 7 bases of the junction left unmatched. Written as DNA, the CDR3 is TGCGCCAGCAGCCAAGAGGATAGCGGGGTCGGCGGGGAGCTGTTTTTT. Protein: CASSQEDSGVGGELFF.

The gene calls are TRBV9 and TRBJ2-3, with no clear D. The germline CDR1 and CDR2 sequences are SGDLS and YYNGEE. The CDR3 is 14 residues long. V was pared by 1 base and J by 4 bases, with 10 bases between. The chain's CDR3 is CASSVRSPPDTQYF. The CDR3 region has the DNA TGTGCCAGCAGCGTACGGAGCCCCCCAGATACGCAGTATTTT. Full variable domain (missing parts from reference TRBV9 and TRBJ2-3): DSGVTQTPKHLITATGQRVTLRCSPRSGDLSVYWYQQSLDQGLQFLIQYYNGEERAKGNILERFSAQQFPDLHSELNLSSLELGDSALYFCASSVRSPPDTQYFGPGTRLTVL.

The chain employs TRBV29-1 and TRBJ2-3; TRBD1 agrees at 10 bases. Losses at the gene ends were 8 bases for V and 6 bases for J; bases not matched to a gene: 5. The CDR3 runs to 12 residues. Per germline, CDR1 SQVTM and CDR2 ANQGSEA. CDR3 sequence reads: CSIRGQGDTQYF. The DNA of the CDR3 is TGCAGCATCCGGGGACAGGGGGATACGCAGTATTTT.

This clone was recorded once. The CDR3 loop is CASRSKTGSSYEQYF. CDR3 in DNA: TGTGCCAGCAGATCGAAAACAGGGAGCTCCTACGAGCAGTACTTC. The V call is TRBV28, the J call TRBJ2-7, with D perhaps matching TRBD1 (6 bases). This CDR3 spans 15 amino acids. CDR1 and CDR2 (germline): MDHEN, SYDVKM. Deletions cut 6 bases from V and 0 bases from J, with 15 bases between. Supplemented by reference TRBV28 and TRBJ2-7, the full variable domain reads DVKVTQSSRYLVKRTGEKVFLECVQDMDHENMFWYRQDPGLGLRLIYFSYDVKMKEKGDIPEGYSVSREKKERFSLILESASTNQTSMYLCASRSKTGSSYEQYFGPGTRLTVT.

The chain joins TRBV4-1 to TRBJ1-3; tentative D call: TRBD1 (6 bases). Trimming pared 3 bases from V and 2 bases from J, leaving 14 bases between. CDR1 and CDR2 from the germline V gene are MGHRA and YSYEKL. CDR3 length: 16 amino acids. The CDR3 DNA is TGCGCCAGCAGCCAGTTGCGGGACAAAACTGGAAACACCATATATTTT. Translating gives CASSQLRDKTGNTIYF.

This clone was detected only a few times. The chain carries TRBV19 and TRBJ1-1; TRBD1 matches at 8 bases. Looked up from germline, CDR1 is LNHDA and CDR2 is SQIVND (reference sequence). There are 12 residues in the CDR3. The junction had 4 bases not matched to a gene; V was cut back by 5 bases and J by 8 bases. The CDR3 DNA sequence: TGTGCCAGTAGTTCTGGACAGGGCGAAGCTTTCTTT. Translating it yields CASSSGQGEAFF. The whole variable domain, filled in from reference TRBV19 and TRBJ1-1, reads DGGITQSPKYLFRKEGQNVTLSCEQNLNHDAMYWYRQDPGQGLRLIYYSQIVNDFQKGDIAEGYSVSREKKESFPLTVTSAQKNPTAFYLCASSSGQGEAFFGQGTRLTVV.

This clone came up once. The chain joins TRBV16 to TRBJ2-5; 7 bases align to TRBD1. CDR3 size: 16 residues. V lost 3 bases to trimming and J lost 2 bases; unmatched junction nucleotides: 9. The germline gives CDR1 KGHSY, CDR2 FQNENV. The chain's CDR3 is CASSHYDREIQETQYF. In DNA form, the CDR3 reads TGTGCCAGCAGCCATTACGACAGGGAAATACAAGAGACCCAGTACTTC.

V is TRBV7-9 and J is TRBJ1-2, with D hard to call. Germline V lookup: CDR1 SEHNR, CDR2 FQNEAQ (reference sequence). V was clipped by 0 bases and J by 6 bases, with 17 bases between them. This CDR3 comprises 16 residues. The CDR3 spells CASSLASPLEGNGYTF. Here the CDR3 DNA reads TGTGCCAGCAGCTTAGCCTCGCCCCTGGAGGGCAATGGCTACACCTTC.

The V call is TRBV14, the J call TRBJ1-2; TRBD1 aligns across 10 bases. The CDR3 consists of 17 residues. The V and J ends lost 4 bases and 8 bases, in that order; junction bases with no gene match: 16. CDR1 and CDR2 (germline): SGHDN, FVKESK. In nucleotides, the CDR3 is TGTGCCAGCAGCCGAGCCGGGACAGGGGCCTCCGCTAGAGGCTACACCTTC. Translated, it gives CASSRAGTGASARGYTF.

The V gene is TRBV18, the J gene TRBJ1-1, with TRBD1 matching over 7 bases. Trimming at V came to 1 base and at J to 0 bases, leaving 8 bases not matched to a gene. This CDR3 spans 17 amino acids. CDR1 and CDR2 from the germline V gene are KGHSH and LQKENI. CDR3 sequence (DNA): TGTGCCAGCTCACCACTACCCCGGGGACAGCTGAACACTGAAGCTTTCTTT. Translating it yields CASSPLPRGQLNTEAFF.

The gene calls are TRBV12-5 and TRBJ1-2; 7 bases line up with TRBD1. Germline V gene sequence: CDR1 LGHNT, CDR2 FRNRAP. The CDR3 has 14 residues. The CDR3 region is CARVPAGGFGGYTF. The CDR3 DNA reads as TGTGCCCGCGTCCCTGCAGGGGGTTTTGGTGGCTACACCTTC.

This clone has ten or more counts. The chain recombines TRBV10-3 with TRBJ1-4; perhaps TRBD1 as D (5 bases). V dropped 2 bases and J dropped 1 base, with 5 bases sitting between them. Germline V gene data show CDR1 as ENHRY and CDR2 as SYGVKD. The CDR3 consists of 14 residues. CDR3 loop: CAISEGGTNEKLFF. In DNA form, the CDR3 reads TGTGCCATCAGTGAGGGGGGAACTAATGAAAAACTGTTTTTT.

This clone was seen a handful of times. The rearrangement joins TRBV15 to TRBJ2-7; 7 bases line up with TRBD2. This CDR3 spans 16 amino acids. Losses at the gene ends were 3 bases for V and 2 bases for J; bases not matched to a gene: 10. Germline CDR1 reads LNHNV; CDR2 reads YYDKDF (reference sequence). The CDR3 reads CATSSSKGAGTYEQYF. The CDR3 nucleotides read TGTGCCACCAGCAGCTCAAAGGGAGCGGGGACCTACGAGCAGTACTTC.

The chain recombines TRBV10-2 with TRBJ2-1; D could derive from TRBD1 or TRBD2 (5 bases each). This CDR3 is built from 14 residues. Trimming cost V 6 bases and J 6 bases, with 15 bases left between them. Germline values: CDR1 WSHSY, CDR2 SAAADI. The CDR3 DNA follows: TGCGCCAGCAGGGCCGAGGGCAGGGCCAATGAGCAGTTCTTC. Its translation is CASRAEGRANEQFF.

V is TRBV15 and J is TRBJ2-7, with D possibly matching TRBD1 (6 bases). With 2 bases removed from V and 4 bases from J, the gap between germline ends came to 12 bases. CDR3 length equals 14 residues. Germline V gene data show CDR1 as LNHNV and CDR2 as YYDKDF (reference sequence). The CDR3 DNA reads as TGTGCCACCAGCAGATCAAACAGGGTTTACGAGCAGTACTTC. Amino acids: CATSRSNRVYEQYF.

The rearrangement uses TRBV9 and TRBJ1-2; D remains ambiguous. The CDR3 totals 14 residues. CDR1 SGDLS and CDR2 YYNGEE come from the germline V gene. V shed 0 bases and J shed 2 bases, with 8 bases lying between them. CDR3 protein: CASSVANRNYGYTF. As DNA, the CDR3 is TGTGCCAGCAGCGTAGCGAACAGAAACTATGGCTACACCTTC.

The rearrangement uses TRBV6-1 and TRBJ1-5; D call uncertain. The germline CDR1 and CDR2 sequences are MNHNS and SASEGT. V was shortened by 2 bases and J by 0 bases, with 5 bases between the two germline ends. The CDR3 runs 14 residues. CDR3 sequence reads: CASSEQSSNQPQHF. CDR3 nucleotide sequence: TGTGCCAGCAGTGAACAGTCTAGCAATCAGCCCCAGCATTTT.

J is TRBJ1-4 and V is TRBV2; 9 bases are shared with TRBD1. The CDR3 contains 15 residues. The germline CDR1 and CDR2 sequences are SNHLY and FYNNEI. With V trimmed by 4 bases and J by 7 bases, 7 bases remained unmatched. Here the CDR3 DNA reads TGTGCCAGCAGTGTATTGACAGGGGGAGGTGAAAAACTGTTTTTT. This gives the protein CASSVLTGGGEKLFF.